This TCR beta chain was found in a study of T cell repertoires in cytomegalovirus infection. Across the study: TCR beta signatures that were public indicated CMV infection and matching HLA type. Findings and caveats of the study: HLA-C-restricted, CMV-specific TCR beta clonotypes were dominant ex vivo.

Worth noting for this clonotype: Its antigen is as yet unknown.

Germline V gene sequence: CDR1 SGHTA, CDR2 FQGNSA. The junction had 3 bases not matched to a gene; V was cut back by 4 bases and J by 4 bases. This CDR3 has 13 residues. TCRdb called the reads again in MiXCR, with one record for every CDR3 protein. This table holds tens of thousands of distinct CDR3 sequences, roughly 39% found once. This chain connects TRBV7-2 to TRBJ1-2; the match to TRBD1 covers 7 bases. The receptor was derived from a human donor in good health (CMV status not recorded). Some clones in this sample may be carry-over from other donors' samples. The sample consisted of CD8+ T cells from cultured PBMCs, taken from culture after CMV antigen stimulation. The CDR3 bases are TGTGCCAGCAGCTCGACAGGGTCCTATGGCTACACCTTC. It codes for CASSSTGSYGYTF.